This TCR beta chain originates from a study of blood T cell repertoires in COVID-19 (dated by TCRdb to 2018 to 2021). Describing the broader study: For ImmuneRACE Cohort 3, a participant was defined as recovered based on two consecutive negative NP/OP PCR tests, clearance by a healthcare professional, or resolution of symptoms. The material from the prospective study consisted of cDNA or gDNA derived from T cells, B-cell-depleted T cells, or PBMCs. Where HLA class I and class II types were available, the types were taken from metadata supplied by the sample provider, not from assay-based typing. The sample metadata nearly always contained a de-identified subject ID, COVID-19 status, age in years and sex. A freely available public database, intended as a resource for researchers studying the immune response to SARS-CoV-2, is where the repertoires were released. The collaborator samples originated in the United States, Italy and Spain and spanned the acute and convalescent phases of COVID-19. Deeply sampled blood TCRbeta repertoires from subjects exposed to, actively infected with, or recovered from COVID-19 were included in the dataset. Samples came from the ongoing ImmuneRACE study (first 160 participants) plus 1,254 subjects from 6 global collaborators.

Regarding this clone: No antigen is known for it. Base qualities are not provided; no much larger clone lies one nucleotide away.

Broader findings and caveats from the paper: Clinical and demographic metadata were provided uncurated, with the amount varying by source and participant.

In the prospective study, participants were roughly 18 to 100 years old, resided in 25 or so geographic areas of the United States, and were enrolled through a virtual design. In the prospective study, participants were assigned to cohorts based on the clinical history participants reported in a screening survey and a study questionnaire. In the prospective study, mobile phlebotomists collected whole blood, serum and a nasopharyngeal or oropharyngeal swab from each participant. Participants in the prospective study had the option to provide additional blood draws and questionnaires over a roughly 2-month period. Before DNA extraction, prospective study blood samples were shipped either frozen or at room temperature. The CDR3 goes from the cysteine to the phenylalanine over 14 residues. Just the 42-base CDR3 DNA is kept, in frame starting at base 1. Per the germline V gene, SGHTA is the CDR1 and FQGNSA is the CDR2. V is pared back by 2 bases and J by 2 bases, with 8 bases lying between the germline termini.

TCRbeta CDR3 regions were amplified from genomic DNA using the immunoSEQ Assay, a bias-controlled multiplex PCR. In the original analysis: The number of nucleated cells in each sample was estimated from the amplification of reference gene primers within the assay. Sequence reads were collapsed and filtered to measure the absolute abundance of every unique TCRbeta CDR3 rearrangement. For each sample, productive Simpson clonality was calculated by taking the square root of Simpson's diversity index across productive rearrangements. TCRdb holds this immuneACCESS table with in-frame rearrangements only. Some clones are missing; in checked studies, unresolved V genes explain under half, and the rest has no known cause. The DNA gave D and trimming, while V, J and clone size come from that table. Present in this sample are fewer than 200,000 clones, roughly 86% of which were seen just once. The ten largest make up 20% to 25% of the sample.

The clonotype originates from a woman aged 40 to 50 in a cohort exposed to, infected with or recovered from COVID-19 (not recorded which). Sequences were obtained from PBMCs or T cells enriched from blood (not recorded which). The chain uses TRBV7-2 and TRBJ2-3; no D segment can be confidently identified. The CDR3 protein is CASSLSQNTDTQYF. The nucleotide sequence reads as follows: TGTGCCAGCAGCTTAAGTCAGAACACAGATACGCAGTATTTT.